These 28 T cell receptor beta chains were all obtained from the same sample, sequenced in a study of blood T cell repertoires in COVID-19. Generated by immunoSEQ multiplex PCR, the TCRdb table keeps only in-frame clones and is missing some. The profile shows hundreds of thousands of clones, approximately 85% of them singletons. Sequencing input: peripheral blood. These receptors came from a man aged 50 to 60 with active or convalescent COVID-19.

The chain employs TRBV9 and TRBJ2-2; 7 bases agree with TRBD2. Germline CDR1 is SGDLS and CDR2 is YYNGEE. V was clipped by 3 bases and J by 6 bases; unmatched bases: 8. The CDR3 totals 15 residues. CDR3 bases: TGTGCCAGCAGCGGGGGCGGGAGTATCGCCGGGGAGCTGTTTTTT. This sequence encodes CASSGGGSIAGELFF.

The V and J genes are TRBV19 and TRBJ1-1, with D tentatively TRBD1 (6 bases). The CDR3 consists of 14 residues. Germline V CDR1 and CDR2: LNHDA, SQIVND (reference sequence). The V end lost 6 bases, the J end lost 5 bases, and 16 bases lay between the germline ends. The CDR3 here is CASSQQGWGTEAFF. The DNA of the CDR3 is TGTGCCAGTAGCCAACAGGGCTGGGGGACTGAAGCTTTCTTT.

The gene calls are TRBV5-4 and TRBJ2-1; D unresolved. CDR1 SGHNT and CDR2 YYREEE come from the germline V gene (reference sequence). V was trimmed by 5 bases and J by 5 bases, leaving 14 bases between them. The CDR3 spans 14 residues. CDR3 coding DNA: TGTGCCAGCAGGTCAGAAATCACCGACAATGAGCAGTTCTTC. Protein: CASRSEITDNEQFF.

This chain uses TRBV10-3 with TRBJ2-7; the D gene is possibly TRBD1 (6 bases). Germline values: CDR1 ENHRY, CDR2 SYGVKD. The V end lost 3 bases, the J end lost 3 bases, and 15 bases lay between the germline ends. The CDR3 length is 15 residues. The CDR3 loop is CAISDVPQGRYEQYF. CDR3 DNA: TGTGCCATCAGTGACGTCCCACAGGGTCGCTACGAGCAGTACTTC.

The chain carries TRBV28 and TRBJ2-5; the D gene is possibly TRBD1 (6 bases). This CDR3 is built from 13 residues. Germline CDR1 MDHEN, CDR2 SYDVKM. With 7 bases removed from V and 2 bases from J, the gap between germline ends came to 11 bases. CDR3 protein: CASTITGQETQYF. DNA for the CDR3: TGTGCCAGCACCATTACAGGGCAAGAGACCCAGTACTTC.

This chain links TRBV6-2 or TRBV6-3 with TRBJ1-5; D is perhaps TRBD1 (6 bases). Germline V gives CDR1 MNHEY, CDR2 SVGEGT. The CDR3 is 14 residues long. The germline V and J ends were trimmed by 4 bases and 7 bases, with 14 bases remaining between them. The CDR3 is CASSSPGQRQPQHF. The CDR3 DNA is TGTGCCAGCAGTTCACCGGGACAAAGGCAGCCCCAGCATTTT.

This chain links TRBV10-1 with TRBJ2-7, with 9 bases fitting TRBD1. Trimming cost V 2 bases and J 2 bases; bases outside gene matches: 1. Germline CDR1 reads WNHNN; CDR2 reads SYGVQD (reference sequence). The CDR3 runs 14 residues. Written as DNA, the CDR3 is TGCGCCAGCAGTGAGGGACAGGGGCCCTACGAGCAGTACTTC. It is translated as CASSEGQGPYEQYF.

This sequence joins TRBV5-1 and TRBJ2-7; weak D call: TRBD2 (5 bases). Trimming shortened V by 3 bases and J by 1 base, and 14 bases separated the two germline ends. This CDR3 has 15 residues. Germline V gene sequence: CDR1 SGHRS, CDR2 YFSETQ. This CDR3 reads CASSSGFQSSYEQYF. CDR3 sequence (DNA): TGCGCCAGCAGCTCGGGATTTCAGAGTTCCTACGAGCAGTACTTC.

CDR3 in DNA: TGTGCCAGCTCTAGACAGGAAGGTAACACTGAAGCTTTCTTT. Amino acids: CASSRQEGNTEAFF. The chain links TRBV18 to TRBJ1-1; D is perhaps TRBD1 (6 bases). V was pared by 6 bases and J by 2 bases, with 13 bases between. The CDR3 length is 14 residues. Germline-derived CDR1 and CDR2 are KGHSH and LQKENI.

The chain uses TRBV25-1 and TRBJ1-1; a possible D gene is TRBD1 (6 bases). The V gene lost 3 bases and the J gene lost 9 bases, with 14 bases spanning the gap. The germline V gene encodes CDR1 MGHDK and CDR2 SYGVNS. The CDR3 contains 13 residues. This chain's CDR3 is CASSEAGVNKAFF. In nucleotides, the CDR3 is TGTGCCAGCAGTGAGGCAGGGGTTAATAAAGCTTTCTTT.

The rearrangement uses TRBV30 and TRBJ2-2, with 8 bases that match TRBD2. Trimming took 5 bases from V and 8 from J; bases not matched to a gene: 10. This CDR3 spans 14 amino acids. The V gene's germline CDR1 is GTSNPN and CDR2 SVGIG (reference sequence). For the CDR3, the DNA is TGTGCCTGGGCTACCGGGACTAGTCTGGGGGAGCTGTTTTTT. Its translation: CAWATGTSLGELFF.

The V call is TRBV5-1, the J call TRBJ2-2; 9 nucleotides align to TRBD1. V dropped 5 bases and J dropped 5; count of bases not matched to a gene: 7. The germline CDR1 and CDR2 sequences are SGHRS and YFSETQ. This CDR3 has 15 residues. In DNA, the CDR3 is TGCGCCAGCAGACGTACAGGGGGCGCAACCGGGGAGCTGTTTTTT. This translates into CASRRTGGATGELFF.

The chain uses TRBV28 and TRBJ2-3; 7 bases line up with TRBD2. V lost 3 bases to trimming and J lost 1 base; unmatched junction nucleotides: 4. The CDR3 has 15 residues. Germline CDR1 and CDR2: MDHEN and SYDVKM. The CDR3 is CASSFTGGGTDTQYF. Here the CDR3 DNA reads TGTGCCAGCAGTTTCACGGGAGGCGGCACAGATACGCAGTATTTT.

The chain recombines TRBV7-9 with TRBJ2-5; 13 positions match TRBD2. The CDR3 has 16 residues. The ends lost 6 bases at V and 2 bases at J; junction bases unmatched: 6. Germline CDR1 reads SEHNR; CDR2 reads FQNEAQ (reference sequence). CDR3 protein: CASSPGLAGFQETQYF. CDR3 coding DNA: TGTGCCAGCAGTCCGGGACTAGCGGGATTTCAAGAGACCCAGTACTTC.

The rearrangement uses TRBV18 and TRBJ1-1; D is unclear. The germline V gene encodes CDR1 KGHSH and CDR2 LQKENI. The V gene lost 2 bases and the J gene lost 11 bases, with 9 bases spanning the gap. CDR3 size: 11 residues. The CDR3 loop is CASSPGAPAFF. The CDR3 DNA reads TGTGCCAGCTCACCAGGAGCCCCGGCTTTCTTT. Full variable domain (missing parts from reference TRBV18 and TRBJ1-1): NAGVMQNPRHLVRRRGQEARLRCSPMKGHSHVYWYRQLPEEGLKFMVYLQKENIIDESGMPKERFSAEFPKEGPSILRIQQVVRGDSAAYFCASSPGAPAFFGQGTRLTVV.

The V call is TRBV12-3 or TRBV12-4, the J call TRBJ1-2, with a possible D match to TRBD1 (6 bases). There are 12 residues in the CDR3. Between the trimmed V and J ends, which lost 6 bases and 6 bases, there was a span of 11 bases. The CDR3 protein is CASSPSGDGYTF. The CDR3 DNA is TGTGCCAGCAGCCCGTCAGGGGATGGCTACACCTTC.

The chain recombines TRBV5-5 with TRBJ1-5, with 7 nucleotides matching TRBD1. V dropped 0 bases and J dropped 2; count of bases not matched to a gene: 2. CDR1 is SGHKS, CDR2 YYEKEE, per germline (reference sequence). The length of the CDR3 is 15 residues. This chain's CDR3 is CASSLVTGGNQPQHF. CDR3 nucleotide sequence: TGTGCCAGCAGCTTGGTTACAGGGGGCAATCAGCCCCAGCATTTT. Using reference TRBV5-5 and TRBJ1-5 for the parts outside the CDR3, the full variable domain is DAGVTQSPTHLIKTRGQQVTLRCSPISGHKSVSWYQQVLGQGPQFIFQYYEKEERGRGNFPDRFSARQFPNYSSELNVNALLLGDSALYLCASSLVTGGNQPQHFGDGTRLSIL.

This chain connects TRBV28 to TRBJ2-3, with D perhaps matching TRBD2 (6 bases). The V gene's germline CDR1 is MDHEN and CDR2 SYDVKM. Deletions cut 0 bases from V and 3 bases from J, with 13 bases between. The length of the CDR3 is 16 residues. The CDR3 region has the DNA TGTGCCAGCAGTTTATGGGGGGGAGAATCGACAGATACGCAGTATTTT. Translating gives CASSLWGGESTDTQYF.

The gene calls are TRBV4-1 and TRBJ2-5; D is possibly TRBD2 (6 bases). The germline CDR1 and CDR2 sequences are MGHRA and YSYEKL. The CDR3 is 17 residues long. The V gene lost 1 base and the J gene lost 1 base, with 16 bases spanning the gap. As DNA, the CDR3 is TGCGCCAGCAGCCAAGGGGAAATGAAGGGACTCCAAGAGACCCAGTACTTC. Protein sequence: CASSQGEMKGLQETQYF.

The chain couples TRBV4-2 to TRBJ2-3, with a possible D match to TRBD2 (5 bases). The CDR3 is 15 amino acids. Germline V gene lookup returns CDR1 LGHNA and CDR2 YNFKEQ. V lost 1 base and J 1 base, leaving 9 bases between the germline ends. The CDR3 sequence: CASSQGESGTDTQYF. For the CDR3, the DNA is TGTGCCAGCAGCCAAGGGGAGTCGGGCACAGATACGCAGTATTTT.

The chain recombines TRBV5-5 with TRBJ2-2; no reliable D call. With 2 bases removed from V and 3 bases from J, the gap between germline ends came to 8 bases. The CDR3 is 14 amino acids. The V gene's germline CDR1 is SGHKS and CDR2 YYEKEE (reference sequence). In nucleotides, the CDR3 is TGTGCCAGCAGCTTTTTTCGGGACACCGGGGAGCTGTTTTTT. This sequence encodes CASSFFRDTGELFF.

The chain uses TRBV30 and TRBJ2-5, with TRBD1 matching over 11 bases. Germline V lookup: CDR1 GTSNPN, CDR2 SVGIG (reference sequence). J was trimmed by 1 base and V by 8 bases; bases with no gene match: 3. This CDR3 is 13 amino acids long. CDR3 residues: CARGTGGQETQYF. CDR3 bases: TGTGCCCGGGGGACAGGGGGCCAAGAGACCCAGTACTTC.

The rearrangement joins TRBV6-5 to TRBJ2-5, with 7 bases lining up with TRBD1. CDR1 is MNHEY and CDR2 is SVGAGI in the germline V gene. The CDR3 covers 13 residues. V lost 5 bases and J lost 2; bases outside the gene matches: 2. This CDR3 is CASSRDRQETQYF. In DNA form, the CDR3 reads TGTGCCAGCAGTCGGGACAGACAAGAGACCCAGTACTTC.

The chain combines TRBV7-9 with TRBJ2-7; tentatively, D is TRBD2 (6 bases). The germline V gene encodes CDR1 SEHNR and CDR2 FQNEAQ (reference sequence). The CDR3 is 13 amino acids. Trimming removed 4 bases from V and 6 bases from J, with 13 bases in between. The CDR3 coding sequence is TGTGCCAGCAGCTCGGGGCGGAGGGGCGAGCAGTACTTC. It yields the protein CASSSGRRGEQYF.

The chain uses TRBV10-3 and TRBJ2-7; 9 bases map to TRBD1. Germline CDR1 is ENHRY and CDR2 is SYGVKD. J was trimmed by 1 base and V by 7 bases; bases with no gene match: 8. The CDR3 extends over 15 amino acids. CDR3 in DNA: TGTGCCATCAAAATAGACAGGGGGTTATCCTACGAGCAGTACTTC. Translation gives CAIKIDRGLSYEQYF.

The chain uses TRBV12-5 and TRBJ1-1; D perhaps matches TRBD1 (6 bases). The CDR3 runs 15 residues. Germline assignment: CDR1 LGHNT and CDR2 FRNRAP. The V end lost 5 bases, the J end lost 3 bases, and 16 bases lay between the germline ends. The CDR3, as DNA: TGTGCTAGTGGTCCCCCCCAGGGGCGGGACACTGAAGCTTTCTTT. Translated, it gives CASGPPQGRDTEAFF.

Only a few counts were recorded for this clone. The genes are TRBV6-5 and TRBJ1-5, with TRBD1 identical over 11 bases. V shed 4 bases and J 6 bases; nucleotides not matched to a gene: 5. CDR1 and CDR2 from the germline V gene are MNHEY and SVGAGI. CDR3 size: 15 residues. DNA of the CDR3: TGTGCCAGCAGTTTCACCGGGACAGGGGGTCAGCCCCAGCATTTT. Protein: CASSFTGTGGQPQHF.

The chain is built from TRBV18 and TRBJ2-5, with D perhaps TRBD2 (6 bases). CDR1 KGHSH and CDR2 LQKENI come from the germline V gene. The CDR3 spans 13 residues. The V end lost 5 bases, the J end lost 3 bases, and 10 bases lay between the germline ends. DNA of the CDR3: TGTGCCAGCTCAGCCTCGGGAGAAGAGACCCAGTACTTC. This sequence encodes CASSASGEETQYF. Using reference TRBV18 and TRBJ2-5 for the parts outside the CDR3, the full variable domain is NAGVMQNPRHLVRRRGQEARLRCSPMKGHSHVYWYRQLPEEGLKFMVYLQKENIIDESGMPKERFSAEFPKEGPSILRIQQVVRGDSAAYFCASSASGEETQYFGPGTRLLVL.